This entry lists 22 T cell receptor beta chains sequenced from one sample in a study of T cells after yellow fever vaccination. TCRdb redid the calling of the 5' RACE reads with MiXCR, one entry per CDR3 protein. The data show a few hundred thousand distinct CDR3 sequences, with over 4.5% seen just once and 3% to 4% held by the top ten. Source: CD4+ T cells sorted from PBMCs, taken on the day of the yellow fever booster vaccination. The origin of the receptors is a man aged 18 to 29 who received the YFV17D yellow fever vaccine.

This chain uses TRBV7-3 with TRBJ2-2, with D perhaps TRBD1 (5 bases). The V and J ends lost 1 base and 6 bases respectively, with 6 bases between them. The CDR3 extends over 13 amino acids. Germline CDR1 reads SGHTA; CDR2 reads FQGTGA. CDR3 residues: CASSLIGAGELFF. CDR3 bases: TGTGCCAGCAGCTTAATAGGGGCCGGGGAGCTGTTTTTT.

Of note for this clonotype: A much bigger clone sits one base away, suggesting this may be a read error. This chain uses TRBV7-9 with TRBJ1-5; D is ambiguous. Trimming removed 2 bases at V and 6 bases at J, with 5 bases between. The CDR3 length is 12 residues. Germline V gives CDR1 SEHNR, CDR2 FQNEAQ (reference sequence). This chain's CDR3 is CASSLIGQPQHF. In DNA form, the CDR3 reads TGTGCCAGCAGCTTAATTGGTCAGCCCCAGCATTTT. The whole variable domain, remainder taken from reference TRBV7-9 and TRBJ1-5, is DTGVSQNPRHKITKRGQNVTFRCDPISEHNRLYWYRQTLGQGPEFLTYFQNEAQLEKSRLLSDRFSAERPKGSFSTLEIQRTEQGDSAMYLCASSLIGQPQHFGDGTRLSIL.

This chain connects TRBV2 to TRBJ1-6; no definite D call. The V gene's germline CDR1 is SNHLY and CDR2 FYNNEI. With 8 bases removed from V and 1 base from J, the gap between germline ends came to 6 bases. The length of the CDR3 is 13 residues. CDR3 residues: CASGPSYNSPLHF. The DNA for the CDR3 is TGTGCCAGCGGGCCGTCCTATAATTCACCCCTCCACTTT.

V usage is TRBV7-9 and J usage is TRBJ2-5; D gene uncertain. V lost 6 bases and J lost 8, with 16 bases in between. Germline CDR1 reads SEHNR; CDR2 reads FQNEAQ (reference sequence). The CDR3 is made up of 13 amino acids. This chain's CDR3 is CASSSRQFRTQYF. The CDR3, as DNA: TGTGCCAGCAGTTCGAGACAATTTCGAACCCAGTACTTC.

The chain's CDR3 is CASSQQGASNQPQHF. In nucleotides, the CDR3 is TGTGCCAGCAGTCAACAGGGAGCCAGCAATCAGCCCCAGCATTTT. The chain has TRBV6-2 or TRBV6-3 and TRBJ1-5; weak D call: TRBD1 (6 bases). The germline V and J ends were trimmed by 5 bases and 1 base, with 12 bases remaining between them. Germline CDR1 reads MNHEY; CDR2 reads SVGEGT. There are 15 residues in the CDR3.

This clonotype was seen ten or more times. The chain joins TRBV29-1 to TRBJ2-1, with 11 bases aligning to TRBD1. Germline V CDR1 and CDR2: SQVTM, ANQGSEA. This CDR3 contains 16 residues. V gave up 5 bases and J gave up 5 bases; unmatched junction bases: 11. CDR3 sequence reads: CSVLPGTGGNHNEQFF. DNA of the CDR3: TGCAGCGTTTTACCCGGGACAGGGGGGAATCACAATGAGCAGTTCTTC.

This clonotype was counted only a few times. The rearrangement links TRBV7-2 to TRBJ1-5; possibly TRBD1 for D (6 bases). This CDR3 comprises 14 residues. V shed 4 bases and J shed 11 bases, with 18 bases lying between them. Germline V gene sequence: CDR1 SGHTA, CDR2 FQGNSA. The CDR3, as DNA: TGTGCCAGCAGCTCAAGGGAATGGGGGGCGGCCCAGCATTTT. Protein: CASSSREWGAAQHF.

This clonotype was found many times. J is TRBJ2-5 and V is TRBV5-1; 9 positions agree with TRBD2. The V gene's germline CDR1 is SGHRS and CDR2 YFSETQ. The CDR3 spans 15 residues. The junction had 9 bases not matched to a gene; V was cut back by 4 bases and J by 5 bases. The CDR3 is CASSPSGGRIETQYF. CDR3 nucleotide sequence: TGCGCCAGCAGCCCAAGCGGGGGGCGGATTGAGACCCAGTACTTC.

This clonotype appeared a few times. This rearrangement joins TRBV7-2 to TRBJ1-2; D is ambiguous. With 5 bases removed from V and 8 bases from J, the gap between germline ends came to 12 bases. The CDR3 covers 12 residues. Germline V gene data show CDR1 as SGHTA and CDR2 as FQGNSA. The CDR3 nucleotides read TGTGCCAGCAGCCTTGATTCCCGCGGCTACACCTTC. Protein: CASSLDSRGYTF. The full variable domain, with the rest looked up from reference TRBV7-2 and TRBJ1-2, is GAGVSQSPSNKVTEKGKDVELRCDPISGHTALYWYRQSLGQGLEFLIYFQGNSAPDKSGLPSDRFSAERTGGSVSTLTIQRTQQEDSAVYLCASSLDSRGYTFGSGTRLTVV.

This clonotype was observed a handful of times. The chain employs TRBV5-1 and TRBJ1-6, with D possibly matching TRBD1 (5 bases). The CDR3 consists of 17 residues. Trimming stripped 1 base from V and 5 bases from J, with 16 bases between. Germline values: CDR1 SGHRS, CDR2 YFSETQ. Here the CDR3 DNA reads TGCGCCAGCAGCTTGATTGGGACGGGAATTCATAATTCACCCCTCCACTTT. It is translated as CASSLIGTGIHNSPLHF.

This clonotype was seen at least ten times. V usage is TRBV5-1 and J usage is TRBJ2-7; D is ambiguous. Trimming stripped 3 bases from V and 2 bases from J, with 9 bases between. The CDR3 totals 13 residues. The germline V gene has CDR1 SGHRS and CDR2 YFSETQ. The CDR3 reads CASSSPLTYEQYF. The DNA of the CDR3 is TGCGCCAGCAGCTCGCCCCTCACCTACGAGCAGTACTTC.

This clonotype appeared a few times. CDR3 region: CASSFRGGAYEQYF. The DNA of the CDR3 is TGCGCCAGCAGCTTTCGCGGGGGGGCGTACGAGCAGTACTTC. The chain employs TRBV5-1 and TRBJ2-7; TRBD2 matches 9 bases. The germline CDR1 and CDR2 sequences are SGHRS and YFSETQ. The CDR3 sequence is 14 residues long. With V trimmed by 2 bases and J by 4 bases, 4 bases remained unmatched.

The chain couples TRBV7-2 to TRBJ2-1; no reliable D call. Deletions cut 3 bases from V and 4 bases from J, with 13 bases between. This CDR3 comprises 15 residues. CDR1 and CDR2 (germline): SGHTA, FQGNSA. The CDR3 DNA reads TGTGCCAGCAGCTTCACCGAAAACTCGTACAATGAGCAGTTCTTC. This gives the protein CASSFTENSYNEQFF.

V gene TRBV2 combines with J gene TRBJ2-7; D might be TRBD1 (6 bases). Deletions cut 5 bases from V and 9 bases from J, with 8 bases between. The germline CDR1 and CDR2 sequences are SNHLY and FYNNEI. The CDR3 is made up of 10 amino acids. The CDR3 DNA is TGTGCCAGCAGTTCAGGGGTGCAGTACTTC. Amino acid sequence: CASSSGVQYF.

This clonotype occurred many times. The chain carries TRBV19 and TRBJ2-3, with TRBD1 as a possible D gene (6 bases). This CDR3 is built from 14 residues. Germline CDR1 and CDR2: LNHDA and SQIVND (reference sequence). With 6 bases removed from V and 2 bases from J, the gap between germline ends came to 12 bases. The DNA of the CDR3 is TGTGCCAGTAGCCCGACAGGCTCCACAGATACGCAGTATTTT. Encoded protein: CASSPTGSTDTQYF.

This clonotype was observed at least ten times. The V and J genes are TRBV12-3 or TRBV12-4 and TRBJ1-2; D gene unclear. Trimming cost V 6 bases and J 8 bases, with 16 bases left between them. The CDR3 consists of 13 residues. The CDR3 coding sequence is TGTGCCAGCAGATTAACGTTAGGGAGCGGCTACACCTTC. Residues: CASRLTLGSGYTF.

V is TRBV2 and J is TRBJ2-2, with 7 bases lining up with TRBD2. The J segment lost 1 base and the V segment lost 5 bases, leaving 4 bases of the junction unmatched. There are 15 residues in the CDR3. Germline values: CDR1 SNHLY, CDR2 FYNNEI. This chain's CDR3 is CASSLVAGNTGELFF. The DNA of the CDR3 is TGTGCCAGCAGTTTAGTAGCGGGGAACACCGGGGAGCTGTTTTTT.

This clonotype was seen repeatedly, ten times or more. One junction end disagrees with the germline gene, perhaps due to a read error. The V call is TRBV3-1, the J call TRBJ2-1; TRBD2 matches at 13 bases. Germline V CDR1 and CDR2: LGHDT, YNNKEL (reference sequence). This CDR3 contains 16 residues. DNA of the CDR3: TGTGCCAGCAACCAACTAGCGGGGGGGCCGGGTGGTGAGCAGTTCTTC. Translation: CASNQLAGGPGGEQFF.

This clonotype appeared a few times. V and J are TRBV9 and TRBJ2-3; TRBD2 agrees at 8 bases. Germline CDR1 is SGDLS and CDR2 is YYNGEE. There are 15 residues in the CDR3. After removal of 6 bases from V and 6 bases from J, the junction contained 12 bases not matched to a gene. The chain's CDR3 is CASNWASGPVDTQYF. The CDR3 DNA reads TGTGCCAGCAATTGGGCTAGCGGGCCGGTTGATACGCAGTATTTT.

This clonotype was detected many times. The CDR3 DNA reads TGCGCCAGCAGCCAATCCGACGGGGCTAACACCGGGGAGCTGTTTTTT. It codes for CASSQSDGANTGELFF. The V and J genes are TRBV4-3 and TRBJ2-2; TRBD1 or TRBD2 may be the D gene (5 bases each). The CDR3 contains 16 residues. V gave up 2 bases and J gave up 2 bases, with 12 bases separating them. From germline, CDR1 is LGHNA and CDR2 YSLEER.

This clonotype was detected only a few times. The chain joins TRBV7-2 to TRBJ1-5, with D unclear. Trimming shortened V by 1 base and J by 5 bases, and 9 bases separated the two germline ends. The germline V gene encodes CDR1 SGHTA and CDR2 FQGNSA. The CDR3 spans 14 residues. CDR3 residues: CASSLEDGYQPQHF. In DNA form, the CDR3 reads TGTGCCAGCAGCTTAGAGGACGGGTATCAGCCCCAGCATTTT.

In the case of this clonotype: The junction departs from germline at one end; a sequencing error may be responsible. This chain uses TRBV4-3 with TRBJ2-1; 9 bases line up with TRBD2. The CDR3 spans 16 residues. The germline CDR1 and CDR2 sequences are LGHNA and YSLEER. The CDR3 DNA follows: TGCGCCAGCAGCCAGACCGGGACTAGCTTTTGGAATGAGCATTTCTTC. It encodes CASSQTGTSFWNEHFF.